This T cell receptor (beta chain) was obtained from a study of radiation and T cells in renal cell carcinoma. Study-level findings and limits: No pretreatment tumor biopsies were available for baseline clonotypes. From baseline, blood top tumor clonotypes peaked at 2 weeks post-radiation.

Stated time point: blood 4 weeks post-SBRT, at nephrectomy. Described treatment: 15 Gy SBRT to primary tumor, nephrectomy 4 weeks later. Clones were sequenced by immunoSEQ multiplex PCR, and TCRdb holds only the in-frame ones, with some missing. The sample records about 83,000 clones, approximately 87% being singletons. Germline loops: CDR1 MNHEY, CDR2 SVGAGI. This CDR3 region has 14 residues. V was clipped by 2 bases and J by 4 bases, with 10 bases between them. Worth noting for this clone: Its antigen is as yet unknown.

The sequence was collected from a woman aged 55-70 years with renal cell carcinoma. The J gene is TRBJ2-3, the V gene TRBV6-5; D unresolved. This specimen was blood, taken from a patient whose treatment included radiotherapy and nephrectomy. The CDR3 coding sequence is TGTGCCAGCAGTTACCTAAATGGGGCAGATACGCAGTATTTT. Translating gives CASSYLNGADTQYF.